These T cell receptor beta chains were read from a single sample in a study of blood T cell repertoires in COVID-19. Clones were sequenced by immunoSEQ multiplex PCR, and TCRdb holds only the in-frame ones, with some missing. The sample has under 250,000 clones, about 88% seen once. Input material: peripheral blood. These receptors originate from a woman aged 60-70 years with acute or convalescent COVID-19. Each CDR3 is given with its conserved first and last residue. The D gene is left open where the match is weak. The size of a clone is reported for some rows only, either as once, few or many, or as a class for expanded clones.

size	D	length	V	J	DNA	CDR3
NA	TRBD1	14	TRBV13	TRBJ1-1	TGTGCCAGCAGCCAGACAGGGCAGAACACTGAAGCTTTCTTT	CASSQTGQNTEAFF
NA	NA	17	TRBV9	TRBJ2-5	TGTGCCAGCAGCGTAGAGGCGCAGGGCATGTACCAAGAGACCCAGTACTTC	CASSVEAQGMYQETQYF
NA	TRBD2	15	TRBV10-1	TRBJ2-1	TGCGCCAGCAGTGAGACTAGCGGGAGGGTGAATGAGCAGTTCTTC	CASSETSGRVNEQFF
once	NA	13	TRBV18	TRBJ2-3	TGTGCCAGCTCACCTCCAGGGGACCTTCATCGGTATTTT	CASSPPGDLHRYF
once	NA	14	TRBV23-1	TRBJ1-1	TGCGCCAGCGGATTGACAGTTGATTCCACTGAAGCTTTCTTT	CASGLTVDSTEAFF
once	TRBD2	18	TRBV6-6	TRBJ2-3	TGTGCCAGCAGTCCCAAATTTCTAGCGGGGGGAAGCACAGATACGCAGTATTTT	CASSPKFLAGGSTDTQYF
NA	TRBD2	18	TRBV7-2	TRBJ2-1	TGTGCCAGCAGCTTAACGACTAGCGGGGGGAACTCCTACAATGAGCAGTTCTTC	CASSLTTSGGNSYNEQFF
NA	NA	15	TRBV9	TRBJ2-7	TGTGCCAGCAGCAGAAGGACAGAAAGAACCTACGAGCAGTACTTC	CASSRRTERTYEQYF
NA	TRBD1	16	TRBV19	TRBJ1-5	TGTGCCAGTACCCCGGACAGGTTCAATAGCAATCAGCCCCAGCATTTT	CASTPDRFNSNQPQHF
NA	TRBD1	15	TRBV5-4	TRBJ1-1	TGTGCCAGCAGCTCCAATACTCTTGGACAGGGGGAAGCTTTCTTT	CASSSNTLGQGEAFF
once	NA	16	TRBV6-4	TRBJ2-1	TGTGCCAGCAGCCATGGGACATCCAGCTCCTACAATGAGCAGTTCTTC	CASSHGTSSSYNEQFF
NA	NA	12	TRBV7-8	TRBJ2-7	TGTGCCAGCAGCTCGGGAGCCGTCGAGCAGTACTTC	CASSSGAVEQYF
NA	NA	15	TRBV6-5	TRBJ2-3	TGTGCCAGCAGCAAGGGGGGGACTATCACAGATACGCAGTATTTT	CASSKGGTITDTQYF
NA	TRBD1	13	TRBV6-1	TRBJ2-7	TGTGCCAGCAGTGGGGGGACAGTAGACGAGCAGTACTTC	CASSGGTVDEQYF
NA	NA	16	TRBV12-5	TRBJ1-4	TGTGCTAGTGGTTTGGTACAACGGAGTAGAAATGAAAAACTGTTTTTT	CASGLVQRSRNEKLFF
once	NA	13	TRBV18	TRBJ1-4	TGTGCCAGCTCACCATCCCCGGATGAAAAACTGTTTTTT	CASSPSPDEKLFF
NA	NA	14	TRBV12-5	TRBJ1-1	TGTGCTAGTGCTGGCGGCGCGGTCTACACTGAAGCTTTCTTT	CASAGGAVYTEAFF
NA	TRBD1	15	TRBV6-2/TRBV6-3	TRBJ1-2	TGTGCCAGCAGTTACACAGGGGGCTCCCTCTATGGCTACACCTTC	CASSYTGGSLYGYTF
NA	TRBD1	15	TRBV14	TRBJ1-6	TGTGCCAGCAGCCTAGGACAGGGGAAAGGTTCACCCCTCCACTTT	CASSLGQGKGSPLHF
NA	TRBD2	17	TRBV5-4	TRBJ2-2	TGTGCCAGCAGCGCACCGGGACTAGCGGGGGGTACCGGGGAGCTGTTTTTT	CASSAPGLAGGTGELFF
NA	NA	14	TRBV10-2	TRBJ1-5	TGCGCCAGCAGTGCGCAGGGTCTCGGGCAGCCCCAGCATTTT	CASSAQGLGQPQHF
NA	TRBD1	13	TRBV29-1	TRBJ2-7	TGCAGCGTAACCGGGACAGGGAACTACGAGCAGTACTTC	CSVTGTGNYEQYF
few	TRBD1	17	TRBV6-2/TRBV6-3	TRBJ1-6	TGTGCCAGCAGCACTCCCCGGGACAGGGGAATAGGATCACCCCTCCACTTT	CASSTPRDRGIGSPLHF
many	NA	15	TRBV18	TRBJ2-7	TGTGCCAGCTCACCGCTTGGCGGGGTAAGCTACGAGCAGTACTTC	CASSPLGGVSYEQYF
NA	NA	15	TRBV11-2	TRBJ2-7	TGTGCCAGCAGCTTAGCCCGGGAGAGCTCCTACGAGCAGTACTTC	CASSLARESSYEQYF
NA	TRBD1	12	TRBV27	TRBJ2-5	TGTGCCAGTCCAACAGGGGGGAAGACCCAGTACTTC	CASPTGGKTQYF
NA	TRBD1	16	TRBV4-1	TRBJ2-1	TGCGCCAGCAGCCAAGGCTTGACAGGGCCCTACAATGAGCAGTTCTTC	CASSQGLTGPYNEQFF
NA	TRBD1	14	TRBV10-1	TRBJ1-3	TGCGCCAGCAGAGACAGGGGGCGGGAAAACACCATATATTTT	CASRDRGRENTIYF
NA	TRBD1	17	TRBV5-5	TRBJ2-5	TGTGCCAGCAGCCCAACATGGAGACAGGGATTAGGAGAGACCCAGTACTTC	CASSPTWRQGLGETQYF
NA	TRBD2	13	TRBV6-6	TRBJ2-1	TGTGCCAGCAGACTAGCGGATTACAATGAGCAGTTCTTC	CASRLADYNEQFF
NA	NA	13	TRBV3-1/TRBV3-2	TRBJ1-1	TGTGCCAGCAGCGACCGGGGACCGGGGGGAGCTTTCTTT	CASSDRGPGGAFF
NA	NA	14	TRBV19	TRBJ2-1	TGTGCCAGTAGTACCCGCAAACAGGGCAATGAGCAGTTCTTC	CASSTRKQGNEQFF